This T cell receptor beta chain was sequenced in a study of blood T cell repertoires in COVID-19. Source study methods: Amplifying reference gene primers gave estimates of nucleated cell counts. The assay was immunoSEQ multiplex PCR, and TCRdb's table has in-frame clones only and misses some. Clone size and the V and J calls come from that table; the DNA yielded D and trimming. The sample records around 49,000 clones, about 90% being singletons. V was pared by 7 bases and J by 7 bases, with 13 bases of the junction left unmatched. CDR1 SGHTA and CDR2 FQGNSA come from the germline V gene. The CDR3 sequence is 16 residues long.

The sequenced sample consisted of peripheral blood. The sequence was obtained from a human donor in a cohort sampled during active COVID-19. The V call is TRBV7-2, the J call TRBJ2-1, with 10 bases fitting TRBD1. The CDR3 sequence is CASIKRGDRGNNEQFF. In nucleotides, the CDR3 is TGTGCCAGCATAAAAAGGGGGGACAGGGGTAATAATGAGCAGTTCTTC.